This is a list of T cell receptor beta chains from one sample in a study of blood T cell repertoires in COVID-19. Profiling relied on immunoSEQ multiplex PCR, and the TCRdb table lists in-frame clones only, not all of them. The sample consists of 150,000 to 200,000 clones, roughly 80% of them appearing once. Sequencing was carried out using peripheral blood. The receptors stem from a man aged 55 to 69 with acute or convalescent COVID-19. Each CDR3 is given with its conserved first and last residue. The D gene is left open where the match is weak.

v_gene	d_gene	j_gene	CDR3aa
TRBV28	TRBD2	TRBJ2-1	CASQPGGGFDNEQFF
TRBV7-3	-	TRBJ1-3	CASSLDPSWGNTIYF
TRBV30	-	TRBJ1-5	CAWSGVYRGQPQHF
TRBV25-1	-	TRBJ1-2	CASSVDRRRGGYTF
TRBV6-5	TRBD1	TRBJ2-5	CASSYSEGGYGTQYF
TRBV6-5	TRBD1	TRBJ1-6	CASSSSGTGLGSPLHF
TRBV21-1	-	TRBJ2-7	CARYEQYF
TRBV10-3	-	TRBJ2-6	CAISGKPQGSGANVLTF
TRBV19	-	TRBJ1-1	CASSTLQGNTEAFF
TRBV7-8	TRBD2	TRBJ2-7	CASSTSGGLTYEQYF
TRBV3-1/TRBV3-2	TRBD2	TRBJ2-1	CASSRGLVTIEQFF
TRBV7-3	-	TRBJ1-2	CASSPGMDSSLGGYTF
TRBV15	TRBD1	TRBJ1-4	CATSRESAGGNEKLFF
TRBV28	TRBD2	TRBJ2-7	CASRKLAGRSSYEQYF
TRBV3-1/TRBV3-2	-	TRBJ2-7	CASSQVTQGPYEQYF
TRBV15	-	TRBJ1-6	CATSRDMGGKSPLHF
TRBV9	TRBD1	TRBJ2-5	CASSPSQGTETQYF
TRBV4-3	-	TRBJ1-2	CASSQGGGINYGYTF
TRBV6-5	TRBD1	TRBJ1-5	CASSRSYRGGQPQHF
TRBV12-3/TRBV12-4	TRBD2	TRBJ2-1	CASSRGEYNEQFF
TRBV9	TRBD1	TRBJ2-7	CASSAPGQGMSEQYF
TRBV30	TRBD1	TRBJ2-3	CAWQGARDTQYF
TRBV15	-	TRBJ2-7	CATSTSDIYEQYF
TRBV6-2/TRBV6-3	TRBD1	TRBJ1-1	CASSFTGDLTEAFF
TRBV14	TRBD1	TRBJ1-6	CASSRNTGAPIYNSPLHF
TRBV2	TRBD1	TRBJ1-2	CASGYKTGFYGYTF
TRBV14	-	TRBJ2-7	CASSQHTAYEQYF